The TCR beta chain under discussion was sequenced for a study of PD-L1 blockade in urothelial cancer. Every PCR was spiked with synthetic TCR analog templates. Sequencing was performed with immunoSEQ multiplex PCR; in TCRdb, only in-frame clones are kept and a portion is missing. Here the sample spans around 19,000 clones, around 88% being singletons. This clone was observed a single time. V lost 3 bases and J lost 2, with 19 bases in between. Germline CDR1 is MNHEY and CDR2 is SMNVEV (reference sequence). CDR3 length: 17 residues. This chain links TRBV27 with TRBJ1-1, with a tentative D call TRBD1 (5 bases). Source: PBMCs, taken around atezolizumab (anti-PD-L1) treatment. The receptor was isolated from a man between 50 and 59 years old with urothelial cancer. In DNA form, the CDR3 reads TGTGCCAGCAGTTTTGGCAGGGCTGGCGTTGACAACACTGAAGCTTTCTTT. Protein product: CASSFGRAGVDNTEAFF.